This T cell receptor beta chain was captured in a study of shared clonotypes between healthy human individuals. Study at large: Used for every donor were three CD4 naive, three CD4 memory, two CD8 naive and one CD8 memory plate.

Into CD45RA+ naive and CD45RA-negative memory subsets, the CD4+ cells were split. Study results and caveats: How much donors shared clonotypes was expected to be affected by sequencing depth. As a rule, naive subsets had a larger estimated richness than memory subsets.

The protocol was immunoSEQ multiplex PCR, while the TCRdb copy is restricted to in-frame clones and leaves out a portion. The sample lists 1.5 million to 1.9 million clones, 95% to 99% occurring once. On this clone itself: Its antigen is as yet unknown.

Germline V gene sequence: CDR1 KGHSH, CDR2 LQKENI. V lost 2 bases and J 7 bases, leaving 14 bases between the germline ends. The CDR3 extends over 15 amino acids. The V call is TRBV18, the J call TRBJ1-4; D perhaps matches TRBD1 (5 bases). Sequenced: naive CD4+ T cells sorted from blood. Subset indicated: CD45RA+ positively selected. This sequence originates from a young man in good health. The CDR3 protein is CASSPTAGKVEKLFF. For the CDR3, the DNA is TGTGCCAGCTCACCAACGGCAGGGAAGGTTGAAAAACTGTTTTTT.